This T cell receptor (beta chain) was documented in a study of neurological immune-mediated disorders. Each CDR3 protein gets one entry after TCRdb re-called the 5' RACE reads with MiXCR. This table has 130,000 or so distinct CDR3 sequences, 3.2% appearing once. This clonotype was observed many times. Its antigen is undetermined. Study-level findings and limits: A possible signature appeared as one related-CDR3 cluster, in which phylogenetic grouping placed the repertoires of 18 of 34 multiple sclerosis patients.

V lost 0 bases and J 1 base, leaving 11 bases between the germline ends. The CDR3 is 16 residues long. Germline assignment: CDR1 MNHNY and CDR2 SVGAGI (reference sequence). Sequencing was done on a sample of PBMCs. The chain combines TRBV6-6 with TRBJ2-3; TRBD2 is a possible D gene (5 bases). This clonotype originated in a woman aged 30 to 39 with multiple sclerosis. CDR3 coding DNA: TGTGCCAGCAGTTACTCACGGACTCCTGGCACAGATACGCAGTATTTT. It codes for CASSYSRTPGTDTQYF.